This T cell receptor beta chain was sequenced for a study of regulatory T cells in long-lasting Graves disease. General study results and limits: Only a small sample size was used, which may have cut accuracy.

Construction of TCR beta libraries relied on iRepertoire HTBI primers and on Arm-PCR targeting CDR3 regions. TCRdb itself ran the multiplex PCR reads through MiXCR, one entry per CDR3 protein. In the table there are about 430,000 distinct CDR3 sequences, roughly 15% of which are singletons. Time point of the sample: newly diagnosed GD, antithyroid drugs for less than 3 months. The TCR library was made from RNA that had been extracted from PBMCs in TRIzol. This clonotype has just a few counts. Its antigen remains unidentified. CDR1 and CDR2 (germline): SGHAT, FQNNGV. After removal of 5 bases from V and 8 bases from J, the junction contained 6 bases not matched to a gene. This CDR3 comprises 13 residues. The same sample was also studied in work on T cells in Graves' hyperthyroidism and ophthalmopathy. From that study: The HTBI primer set served for first-round RT-PCR of the TCR CDR3.

The J gene is TRBJ1-2, the V gene TRBV11-2; 9 nucleotides align to TRBD1. This TCR derives from a woman aged 35 to 49 with Graves disease. The source was peripheral blood mononuclear cells (PBMCs), collected at new diagnosis, from a patient treated with antithyroid drugs. CDR3 sequence reads: CASSMGTGWGYTF. DNA for the CDR3: TGTGCCAGCAGCATGGGGACAGGGTGGGGCTACACCTTC.